The subject of this entry is one T cell receptor beta chain. Data came from immunoSEQ multiplex PCR; TCRdb stores just in-frame clones and leaves some out. The data contain approximately 150,000 clones, 60% to 80% of them singletons. V lost 8 bases to trimming and J lost 7 bases; unmatched junction nucleotides: 4. Germline V lookup: CDR1 ENHRY, CDR2 SYGVKD. The CDR3 is made up of 12 amino acids. These data belong to a study of blood T cell repertoires in COVID-19. Study at large: Samples of COVID-19 (acute and convalescent) were obtained from the United States, Italy and Spain.

Sequencing used peripheral blood. V and J are TRBV10-3 and TRBJ1-4, with 7 nucleotides matching TRBD1. The source of this sequence is a man aged 45 to 65 with active or convalescent COVID-19. CDR3 sequence (DNA): TGTGCCATCGGCGCAGGGGGTGAAAAACTGTTTTTT. Its protein is CAIGAGGEKLFF.